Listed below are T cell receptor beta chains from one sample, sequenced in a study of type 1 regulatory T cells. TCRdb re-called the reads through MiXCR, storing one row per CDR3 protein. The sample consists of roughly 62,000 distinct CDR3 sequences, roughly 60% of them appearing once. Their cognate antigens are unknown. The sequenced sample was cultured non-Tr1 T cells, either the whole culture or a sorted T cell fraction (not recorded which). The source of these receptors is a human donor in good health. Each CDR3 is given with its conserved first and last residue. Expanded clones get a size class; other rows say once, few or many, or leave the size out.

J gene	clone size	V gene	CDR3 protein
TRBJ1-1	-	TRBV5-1	CASSLEANRLPNTEAFF
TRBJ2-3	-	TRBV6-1	CASSPASDTQYF
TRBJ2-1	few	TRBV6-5	CASKVADKYNEQFF
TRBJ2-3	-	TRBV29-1	CSVITGGTGTDTQYF
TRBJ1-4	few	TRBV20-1	CSARDARGGNANEKLFF
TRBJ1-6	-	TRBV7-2	CASSSGREAGTGLSSYNSPLHF
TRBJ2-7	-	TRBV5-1	CASSHGTGGEQYF
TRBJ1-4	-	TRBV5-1	CASSISGQLQNEKLFF
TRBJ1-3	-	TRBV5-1	CASSTGADNGNTIYF
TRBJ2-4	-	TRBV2	CASEGGAALKNIQYF
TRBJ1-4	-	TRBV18	CASSPGTGEEKLFF
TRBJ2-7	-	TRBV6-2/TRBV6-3	CATKWGPYEQYF
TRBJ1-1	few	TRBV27	CASRIDRGLGGTEAFF
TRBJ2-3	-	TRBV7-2	CASSLRFGNTQYF
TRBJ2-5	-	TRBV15	CATSREGATFQETQYF
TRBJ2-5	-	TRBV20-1	CSARGGSETQYF
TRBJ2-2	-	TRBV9	CASSVGTLALTGELFF
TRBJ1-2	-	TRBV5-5	CASSRDTRYGYTF
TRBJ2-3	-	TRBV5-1	CASSLRNMRTDTQYF
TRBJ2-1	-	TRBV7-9	CASSRVHGVGTSGTEQFF